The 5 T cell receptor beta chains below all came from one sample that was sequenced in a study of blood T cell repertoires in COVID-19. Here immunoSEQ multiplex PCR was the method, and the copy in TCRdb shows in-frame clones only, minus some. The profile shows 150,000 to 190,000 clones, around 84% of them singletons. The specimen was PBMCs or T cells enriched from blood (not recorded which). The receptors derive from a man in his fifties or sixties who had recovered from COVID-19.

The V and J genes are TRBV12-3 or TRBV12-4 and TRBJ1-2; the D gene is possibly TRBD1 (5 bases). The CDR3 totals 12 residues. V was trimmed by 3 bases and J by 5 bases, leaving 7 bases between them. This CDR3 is CASSFSGYGYTF. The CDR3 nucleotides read TGTGCCAGCAGTTTTTCAGGGTATGGCTACACCTTC.

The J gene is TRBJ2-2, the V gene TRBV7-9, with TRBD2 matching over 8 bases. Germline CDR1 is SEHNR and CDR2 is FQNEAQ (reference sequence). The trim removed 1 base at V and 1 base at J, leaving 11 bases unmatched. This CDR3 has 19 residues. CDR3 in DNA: TGTGCCAGCAGCTTAGACGGTATTAGCGGGGTAAAGAACACCGGGGAGCTGTTTTTT. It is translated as CASSLDGISGVKNTGELFF.

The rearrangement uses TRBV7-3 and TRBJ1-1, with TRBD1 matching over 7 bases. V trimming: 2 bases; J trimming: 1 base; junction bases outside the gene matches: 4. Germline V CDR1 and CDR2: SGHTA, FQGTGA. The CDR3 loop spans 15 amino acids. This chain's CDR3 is CASSLLRTGNTEAFF. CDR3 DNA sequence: TGTGCCAGCAGCTTATTGAGGACAGGGAACACTGAAGCTTTCTTT.

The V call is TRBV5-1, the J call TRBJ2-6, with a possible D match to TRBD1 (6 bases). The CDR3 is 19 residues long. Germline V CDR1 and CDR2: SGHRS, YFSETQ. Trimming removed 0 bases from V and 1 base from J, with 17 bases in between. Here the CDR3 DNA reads TGCGCCAGCAGCTTGGGGGGTCGGACAGAGGTTTCTGGGGCCAACGTCCTGACTTTC. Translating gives CASSLGGRTEVSGANVLTF.

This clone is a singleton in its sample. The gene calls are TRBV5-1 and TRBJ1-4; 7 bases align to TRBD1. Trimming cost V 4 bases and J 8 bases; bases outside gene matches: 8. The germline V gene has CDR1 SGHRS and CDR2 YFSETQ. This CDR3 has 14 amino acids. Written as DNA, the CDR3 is TGCGCCAGCAGCCCACGGGACAGCGGAGAAAAACTGTTTTTT. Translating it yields CASSPRDSGEKLFF.